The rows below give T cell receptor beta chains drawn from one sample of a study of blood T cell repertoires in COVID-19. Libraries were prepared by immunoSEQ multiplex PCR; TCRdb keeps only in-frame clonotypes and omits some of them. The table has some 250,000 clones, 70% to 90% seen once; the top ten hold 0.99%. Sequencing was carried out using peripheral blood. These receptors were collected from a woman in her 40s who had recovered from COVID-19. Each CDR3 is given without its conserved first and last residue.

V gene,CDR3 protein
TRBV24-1,ATSDLRTGGYT
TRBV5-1,ASSPSGTNTGELF
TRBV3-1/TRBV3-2,ASSQGGHPGANEKLF
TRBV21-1,ASRPGGFCEQF
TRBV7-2,ASSPLRRENTGELF
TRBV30,ACLGGNYGYT
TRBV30,AWSPGSGNTIY
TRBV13,ASSLGDSNQPQH
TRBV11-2,ASSLDGAISYEQY
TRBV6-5,ASRGGTGELF
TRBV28,ASSPPRGWNSPLH
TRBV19,ASSPRAGGPGIQY
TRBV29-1,SVEARGGVTDTQY
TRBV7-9,ASSSPVGAEQF
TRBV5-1,ASSPYGGQGASLQY
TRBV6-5,ASRNRAWGQPQH
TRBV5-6,ASSYGQNTEAF
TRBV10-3,AISPGNGVGYT
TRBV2,ASSGRGQGVGELF
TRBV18,ASSPLAGPSYNEQF
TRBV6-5,ASSYSLGNEAF
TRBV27,ASSLSVGRNNEQF
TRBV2,ASRASGPPGELF
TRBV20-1,SAPLNTEAF
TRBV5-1,ASSLAGGAPDTQY
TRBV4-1,ASSQGFLAGDTQY
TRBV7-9,ASSARDSVRKAF
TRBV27,ASNKDGSNQPQH
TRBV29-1,SVARGAAEQF
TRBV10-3,AISTPPGLAGDYEQY
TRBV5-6,ASSLGSSAEAF
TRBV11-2,ASSLDRLAGADIQY
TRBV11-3,ASSLDSGTDTQY